The next 18 T cell receptor beta chains were all read from a single sample in a study of T cell repertoires in cytomegalovirus infection. Their antigens are not known. One entry per CDR3 protein results from TCRdb running MiXCR on the reads. The sample consists of hundreds of thousands of distinct CDR3 sequences, 30% to 35% of them appearing once. The material was cultured PBMCs, obtained from culture after CMV antigen stimulation. These receptors were obtained from a human donor in good health (CMV status not recorded). Some clones in this sample may be carry-over from other donors' samples.

This clonotype was picked up one time. The genes are TRBV14 and TRBJ2-1, with 11 bases matching TRBD2. In germline, CDR1 is SGHDN, CDR2 FVKESK. J lost 2 bases, V lost 6 bases, and 6 bases had no gene match. This CDR3 is 16 amino acids long. CDR3 loop: CASSPLAGAPYNEQFF. Here the CDR3 DNA reads TGTGCCAGCAGTCCACTAGCGGGAGCCCCCTACAATGAGCAGTTCTTC. Filled out from reference TRBV14 and TRBJ2-1, the complete variable domain reads EAGVTQFPSHSVIEKGQTVTLRCDPISGHDNLYWYRRVMGKEIKFLLHFVKESKQDESGMPNNRFLAERTGGTYSTLKVQPAELEDSGVYFCASSPLAGAPYNEQFFGPGTRLTVL.

This clonotype was detected once. The chain is built from TRBV18 and TRBJ2-7; tentative D call: TRBD1 (6 bases). CDR1 and CDR2 from the germline V gene are KGHSH and LQKENI. The CDR3 is 16 amino acids. The V end lost 4 bases, the J end lost 6 bases, and 22 bases lay between the germline ends. The CDR3: CASSQPGSGVAPEQYF. DNA for the CDR3: TGTGCCAGCTCACAGCCCGGATCAGGGGTTGCGCCCGAGCAGTACTTC.

V usage is TRBV5-1 and J usage is TRBJ2-7, with a tentative D call TRBD2 (5 bases). From germline, CDR1 is SGHRS and CDR2 YFSETQ. V was pared by 4 bases and J by 1 base, with 12 bases between. The CDR3 is 14 amino acids. CDR3: CASSRDYQSYEQYF. As DNA, the CDR3 is TGCGCCAGCAGCCGTGACTACCAGTCCTACGAGCAGTACTTC.

The chain employs TRBV7-4 and TRBJ2-1; 12 nucleotides match TRBD2. There are 14 residues in the CDR3. Germline CDR1 and CDR2: SGHVT and SQSDAQ. V was clipped by 6 bases and J by 12 bases; unmatched bases: 9. The CDR3 coding sequence is TGTGCCAGCAGTTTCCGACTAGCGGGGGATTGGCAGTTCTTC. Its protein product is CASSFRLAGDWQFF. The full variable domain, in which reference TRBV7-4 and TRBJ2-1 provide the parts outside the CDR3, is GAGVSQSPRYKVAKRGRDVALRCDSISGHVTLYWYRQTLGQGSEVLTYSQSDAQRDKSGRPSGRFSAERPERSVSTLKIQRTEQGDSAVYLCASSFRLAGDWQFFGPGTRLTVL.

In the case of this clonotype: The conserved final phenylalanine or tryptophan is absent from the CDR3, which likely points to a read error. V and J are TRBV10-3 and TRBJ2-3; D possibly matches TRBD1 or TRBD2 (6 bases each). Trimming took off 7 bases at V and 5 bases at J, with 10 bases between the two ends. The CDR3 sequence is 12 residues long. Germline CDR1 reads ENHRY; CDR2 reads SYGVKD. The CDR3 coding sequence is TGTGCCATCAAACAGGGAGGAGATACGCAGTATCTT. Encoded protein: CAIKQGGDTQYL.

This clonotype has ten or more counts. This sequence joins TRBV7-2 and TRBJ2-3; TRBD1 matches at 8 bases. Trimming at V came to 2 bases and at J to 2 bases, leaving 6 bases not matched to a gene. CDR1 SGHTA and CDR2 FQGNSA come from the germline V gene. The CDR3 is 16 amino acids. The CDR3 reads CASSLWAGGVTDTQYF. DNA of the CDR3: TGTGCCAGCAGCTTATGGGCAGGGGGCGTCACAGATACGCAGTATTTT.

This clonotype was seen a handful of times. The rearrangement links TRBV19 to TRBJ1-6, with D unresolved. Trimming pared 5 bases from V and 8 bases from J, leaving 16 bases between. CDR1 and CDR2 from the germline V gene are LNHDA and SQIVND (reference sequence). This CDR3 has 15 residues. The CDR3 DNA reads as TGTGCCAGTAGTCCTCTGCCCGGGAGGCATTCACCCCTCCACTTT. Translating it yields CASSPLPGRHSPLHF.

The rearrangement joins TRBV3-1 to TRBJ2-1; 7 positions agree with TRBD1. The CDR3 loop spans 17 amino acids. V dropped 0 bases and J dropped 2; count of bases not matched to a gene: 7. Germline loops: CDR1 LGHDT, CDR2 YNNKEL (reference sequence). CDR3 sequence (DNA): TGTGCCAGCAGCCAAGATGATCCGAGGGGGCCCTACAATGAGCAGTTCTTC. Protein product: CASSQDDPRGPYNEQFF.

The table lists this clonotype with many counts. This rearrangement joins TRBV7-2 to TRBJ1-2; 9 bases are shared with TRBD1. V was pared by 5 bases and J by 8 bases, with 9 bases of the junction left unmatched. The CDR3 loop spans 14 amino acids. The germline CDR1 and CDR2 sequences are SGHTA and FQGNSA. For the CDR3, the DNA is TGTGCCAGCAGCCTAGTACTAACAGGGGGCGGCTACACCTTC. Protein: CASSLVLTGGGYTF.

This clonotype was detected a few times. J is TRBJ2-7 and V is TRBV7-9; the D is unclear. With 1 base removed from V and 6 bases from J, the gap between germline ends came to 7 bases. The CDR3 runs to 12 residues. CDR1 is SEHNR and CDR2 is FQNEAQ in the germline V gene (reference sequence). The CDR3 DNA sequence: TGTGCCAGCAGCTTAGGCCTTTTCGAGCAGTACTTC. Its translation: CASSLGLFEQYF. Using reference TRBV7-9 and TRBJ2-7 for the parts outside the CDR3, the full variable domain is DTGVSQNPRHKITKRGQNVTFRCDPISEHNRLYWYRQTLGQGPEFLTYFQNEAQLEKSRLLSDRFSAERPKGSFSTLEIQRTEQGDSAMYLCASSLGLFEQYFGPGTRLTVT.

The genes are TRBV7-8 and TRBJ2-1; D uncertain. V was shortened by 0 bases and J by 2 bases, with 11 bases between the two germline ends. CDR1 SGHVS and CDR2 FQNEAQ come from the germline V gene. This CDR3 spans 16 amino acids. The CDR3 DNA reads TGTGCCAGCAGCTTAGCTGAAGTCACAACCTACAATGAGCAGTTCTTC. The encoded protein is CASSLAEVTTYNEQFF.

This clonotype was recorded a few times. The CDR3 coding sequence is TGTGCCATCAGTGAACCCCTCCGACTAGCGGGAACCGCAGATACGCAGTATTTT. Residues: CAISEPLRLAGTADTQYF. The V and J genes are TRBV10-3 and TRBJ2-3; TRBD2 aligns across 11 bases. The CDR3 is 18 amino acids. CDR1 and CDR2 (germline): ENHRY, SYGVKD. The trim removed 3 bases at V and 4 bases at J, leaving 12 bases unmatched.

This clonotype was detected only a few times. V gene TRBV6-2 or TRBV6-3 combines with J gene TRBJ2-3; 10 nucleotides agree with TRBD2. The CDR3 runs 16 residues. Trimming removed 0 bases from V and 5 bases from J; junction bases left unmatched: 5. From germline, CDR1 is MNHEY and CDR2 SVGEGT. The CDR3 DNA reads as TGTGCCAGCAGTTACTCTCAGCGGGGGGGTGGAGATACGCAGTATTTT. It encodes CASSYSQRGGGDTQYF.

This clonotype was seen more than once but under ten times. This rearrangement joins TRBV20-1 to TRBJ2-7; maybe TRBD1 (7 bases). Germline assignment: CDR1 DFQATT and CDR2 SNEGSKA (reference sequence). Between the trimmed V and J ends, which lost 6 bases and 3 bases, there was a span of 12 bases. CDR3 size: 12 residues. CDR3: CSAAGQIYEQYF. The CDR3 DNA reads as TGCAGTGCCGCGGGACAGATCTACGAGCAGTACTTC.

This clonotype has just a few counts. The chain combines TRBV12-3 or TRBV12-4 with TRBJ1-5; 9 positions agree with TRBD1. The CDR3 length is 15 residues. V was pared by 5 bases and J by 6 bases, with 8 bases of the junction left unmatched. DNA for the CDR3: TGTGCCAGCAGTCGGCAGACAGGGGGTCGTCAGCCCCAGCATTTT. It translates to CASSRQTGGRQPQHF.

Ten or more counts support this clonotype. The chain joins TRBV7-8 to TRBJ2-1, with D hard to call. V was pared by 6 bases and J by 2 bases, with 8 bases between. Germline V lookup: CDR1 SGHVS, CDR2 FQNEAQ. This CDR3 contains 13 residues. The CDR3 reads CASRSGTYNEQFF. The CDR3 DNA sequence: TGTGCCAGCAGATCCGGAACCTACAATGAGCAGTTCTTC.

The chain couples TRBV7-2 to TRBJ2-1; TRBD2 matches 9 bases. Trimming took 7 bases from V and 10 from J; bases not matched to a gene: 20. Looked up from germline, CDR1 is SGHTA and CDR2 is FQGNSA. This CDR3 is 17 amino acids long. CDR3 sequence: CASTQRGGLAAHREQFF. In DNA, the CDR3 is TGTGCCAGCACCCAACGCGGGGGACTAGCTGCCCATCGGGAGCAGTTCTTC.

V and J are TRBV6-1 and TRBJ2-7; 7 positions agree with TRBD1. Germline V lookup: CDR1 MNHNS, CDR2 SASEGT. The CDR3 runs 16 residues. V was clipped by 5 bases and J by 4 bases; unmatched bases: 14. The CDR3, as DNA: TGTGCCAGCAGTCACCGGGACAGAGATGGGGTATACGAGCAGTACTTC. Its protein product is CASSHRDRDGVYEQYF.